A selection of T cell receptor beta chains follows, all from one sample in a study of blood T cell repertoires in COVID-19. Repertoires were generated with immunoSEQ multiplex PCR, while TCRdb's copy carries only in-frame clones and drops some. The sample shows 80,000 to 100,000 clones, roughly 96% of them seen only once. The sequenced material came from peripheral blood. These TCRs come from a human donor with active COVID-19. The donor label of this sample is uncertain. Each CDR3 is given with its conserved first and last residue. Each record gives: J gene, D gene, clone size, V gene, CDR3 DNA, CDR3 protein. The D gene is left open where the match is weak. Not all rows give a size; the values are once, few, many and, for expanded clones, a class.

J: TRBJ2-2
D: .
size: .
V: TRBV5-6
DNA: TGTGCCAGCAGCTTGGCTAGGCGGGGGGAGCTGTTTTTT
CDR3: CASSLARRGELFF

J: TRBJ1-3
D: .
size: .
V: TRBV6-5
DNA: TGTGCCAGCCGATCAGGTTTCTCTGGAAACACCATATATTTT
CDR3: CASRSGFSGNTIYF

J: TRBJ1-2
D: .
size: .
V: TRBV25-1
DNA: TGTGCCAGCAGTGGTTACGGGACAAAGGGCTACACCTTC
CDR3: CASSGYGTKGYTF

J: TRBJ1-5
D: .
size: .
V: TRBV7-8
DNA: TGTGCCAGCAGCCCACAGGGTGAGAGCAATCAGCCCCAGCATTTT
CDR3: CASSPQGESNQPQHF

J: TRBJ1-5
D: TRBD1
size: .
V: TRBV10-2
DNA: TGCGCCAGCAGTGGCCGGGACAGGGGGGGGGTAAGCAATCAGCCCCAGCATTTT
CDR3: CASSGRDRGGVSNQPQHF

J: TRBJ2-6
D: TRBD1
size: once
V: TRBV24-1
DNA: TGTGCCACCAGTGAGGGACAGGGGGTCTCTGGGGCCAACGTCCTGACTTTC
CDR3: CATSEGQGVSGANVLTF

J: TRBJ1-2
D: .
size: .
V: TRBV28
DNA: TGTGCCAGCAGGGACGAAATCGGAGGGCGCTGGGGTTATTACGGCTACACCTTC
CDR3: CASRDEIGGRWGYYGYTF

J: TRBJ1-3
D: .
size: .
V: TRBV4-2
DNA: TGTGCCAGCAGCCAAGATCGAGATGGAAACACCATATATTTT
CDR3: CASSQDRDGNTIYF

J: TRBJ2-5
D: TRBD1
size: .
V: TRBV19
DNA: TGTGCCAGTAGTTTAGACAGGGGGATGAAGACCCAGTACTTC
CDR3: CASSLDRGMKTQYF

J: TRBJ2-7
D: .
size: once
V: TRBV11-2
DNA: TGTGCCAGCAGAAGCCTAACAGGGAGCTCCTACGAGCAGTACTTC
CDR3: CASRSLTGSSYEQYF

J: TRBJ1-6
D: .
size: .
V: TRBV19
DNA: TGTGCCAGTAGTAAGGCAGGAATGAGCTCCTATAATTCACCCCTCCACTTT
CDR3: CASSKAGMSSYNSPLHF

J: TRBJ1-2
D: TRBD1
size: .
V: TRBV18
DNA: TGTGCCAGCTCATCAACAGGGGCAGACTATGGCTACACCTTC
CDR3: CASSSTGADYGYTF

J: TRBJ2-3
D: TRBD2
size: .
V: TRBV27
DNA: TGTGCCAGCAGTTTATTAGCTCTAGCGGGGATAGATACGCAGTATTTT
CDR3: CASSLLALAGIDTQYF

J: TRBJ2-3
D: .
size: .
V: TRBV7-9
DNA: TGTGCCAGCAGCCCGGGTGGCAACGTGGCAGATACGCAGTATTTT
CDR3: CASSPGGNVADTQYF

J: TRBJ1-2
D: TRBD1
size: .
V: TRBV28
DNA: TGTGCCAGCAGTTCCGCGACAGGGAACTATGGCTACACCTTC
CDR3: CASSSATGNYGYTF

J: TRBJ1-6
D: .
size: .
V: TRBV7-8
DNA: TGTGCCAGCAGCTTAGGGAGTCGCCATTCACCCCTCCACTTT
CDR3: CASSLGSRHSPLHF

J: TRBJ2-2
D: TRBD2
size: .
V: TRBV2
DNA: TGTGCCAGCAGTCCTCGGGGGGGCACCGGGGAGCTGTTTTTT
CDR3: CASSPRGGTGELFF

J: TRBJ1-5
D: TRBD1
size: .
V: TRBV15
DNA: TGTGCCACCAGCACGTGGGGACAGGGGCATCAGCCCCAGCATTTT
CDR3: CATSTWGQGHQPQHF

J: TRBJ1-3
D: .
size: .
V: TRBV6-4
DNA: TGTGCCAGCAGCGGCCGTTATCTCGGGGAAGGAAACACCATATATTTT
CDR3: CASSGRYLGEGNTIYF

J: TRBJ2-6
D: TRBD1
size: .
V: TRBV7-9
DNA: TGTGCCAGCAGCCTCGGACAGGGGTTTTCCGGGGCCAACGTCCTGACTTTC
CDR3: CASSLGQGFSGANVLTF

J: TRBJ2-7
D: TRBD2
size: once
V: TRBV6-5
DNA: TGTGCCAGCACTGCGGGGGGGGGCTACGAGCAGTACTTC
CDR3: CASTAGGGYEQYF

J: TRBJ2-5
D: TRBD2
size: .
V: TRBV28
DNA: TGTGCCAGCAGTTTAAAGCGGGGCCAAGAGACCCAGTACTTC
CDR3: CASSLKRGQETQYF

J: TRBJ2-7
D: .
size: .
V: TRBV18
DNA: TGTGCCAGCTCACCAGGGATGGCGTCGGGGGAGCAGTACTTC
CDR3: CASSPGMASGEQYF

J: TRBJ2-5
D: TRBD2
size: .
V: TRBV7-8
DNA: TGTGCCAGCAGCTTACGGGACGGGAGGGTAGAGACCCAGTACTTC
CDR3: CASSLRDGRVETQYF

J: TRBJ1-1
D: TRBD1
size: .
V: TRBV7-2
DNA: TGTGCCAGCAGCCCTTGGACAGGGACGACCACTGAAGCTTTCTTT
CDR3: CASSPWTGTTTEAFF

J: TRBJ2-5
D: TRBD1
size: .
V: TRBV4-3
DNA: TGCGCCAGCAGCCAAGGGGTCGACAGGGAAGAGACCCAGTACTTC
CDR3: CASSQGVDREETQYF

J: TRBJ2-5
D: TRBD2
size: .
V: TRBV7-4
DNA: TGTGCCAGCAGCCCCCCCCCGGGGGGAGGGCCGGAGACCCAGTACTTC
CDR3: CASSPPPGGGPETQYF

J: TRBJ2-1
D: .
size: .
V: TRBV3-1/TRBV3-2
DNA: TGTGCCAGCAGCCAAGTTAGTTTTAGGGGTGAGCAGTTCTTC
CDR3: CASSQVSFRGEQFF

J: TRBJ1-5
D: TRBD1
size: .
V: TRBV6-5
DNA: TGTGCCAGCAGGCCCGGGACAGGGTTACTTCCCCAGCATTTT
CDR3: CASRPGTGLLPQHF

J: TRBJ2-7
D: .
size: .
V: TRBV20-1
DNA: TGCAGTGCTAGTCTGGCGGGAAACTCCTACGAGCAGTACTTC
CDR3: CSASLAGNSYEQYF

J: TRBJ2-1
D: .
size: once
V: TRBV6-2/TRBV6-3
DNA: TGTGCCAGCAGTTATGGGGGCTCAAATGAGCAGTTCTTC
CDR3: CASSYGGSNEQFF

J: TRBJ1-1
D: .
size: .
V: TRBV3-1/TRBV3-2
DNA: TGTGCCAGCAGCCAAAGTGGCCGGGACAAAACCACTGAAGCTTTCTTT
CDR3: CASSQSGRDKTTEAFF

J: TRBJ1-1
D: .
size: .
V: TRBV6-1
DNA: TGTGCCAGCAGTGAAGCGCGGGGGACTGAAGCTTTCTTT
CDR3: CASSEARGTEAFF

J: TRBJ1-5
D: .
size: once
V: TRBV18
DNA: TGTGCCAGCTCATCCACGACACAGGGAGGCAATCAGCCCCAGCATTTT
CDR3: CASSSTTQGGNQPQHF

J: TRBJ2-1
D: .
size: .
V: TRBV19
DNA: TGTGCCAGTAGTCCGAGCAACAATGAGCAGTTCTTC
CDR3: CASSPSNNEQFF

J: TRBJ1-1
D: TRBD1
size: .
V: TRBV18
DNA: TGTGCCAGCAATAGACAGGGTGGGGGCACTGAAGCTTTCTTT
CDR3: CASNRQGGGTEAFF

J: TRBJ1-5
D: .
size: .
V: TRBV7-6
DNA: TGTGCCAGCAGCTCCCTCAATCAGCCCCAGCATTTT
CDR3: CASSSLNQPQHF

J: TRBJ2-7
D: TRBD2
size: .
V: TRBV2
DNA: TGTGCCAGCAGTTCACGGACTAGCGGGATCGTAGTATTCGCCTACGAGCAGTACTTC
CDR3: CASSSRTSGIVVFAYEQYF

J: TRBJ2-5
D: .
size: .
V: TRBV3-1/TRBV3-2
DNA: TGTGCCAGCAGCCAGCGGACAGCCAGACAAGAGACCCAGTACTTC
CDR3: CASSQRTARQETQYF

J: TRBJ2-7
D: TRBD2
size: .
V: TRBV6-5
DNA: TGTGCCAGCACCAGAGCGGGGGGGCAAAGCGAGCAGTACTTC
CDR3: CASTRAGGQSEQYF

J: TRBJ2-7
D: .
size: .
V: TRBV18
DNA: TGTGCCAGCTCAGCGGAGGACGGAAATTCCTACGAGCAGTACTTC
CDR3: CASSAEDGNSYEQYF

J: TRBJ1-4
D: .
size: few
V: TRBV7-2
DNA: TGTGCCAGCAGCGCAGCGCATGAAGCGGAAAAACTGTTTTTT
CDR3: CASSAAHEAEKLFF

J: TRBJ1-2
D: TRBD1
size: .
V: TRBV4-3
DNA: TGCGCCAGCAGTTCAAGACAGGGGGCGGGTGGCTACACCTTC
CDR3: CASSSRQGAGGYTF

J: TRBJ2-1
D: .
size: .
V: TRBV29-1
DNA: TGCAGCGTGGCCCCTGAAAATGAGCAGTTCTTC
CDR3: CSVAPENEQFF

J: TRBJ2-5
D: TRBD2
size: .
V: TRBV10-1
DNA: TGCGCCATCGGGACTAGCGGGGGGCCCCGCCGAGCCCAGTACTTC
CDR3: CAIGTSGGPRRAQYF

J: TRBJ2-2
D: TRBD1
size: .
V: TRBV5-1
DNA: TGCGCCAGCAGCCGACAGGGCGCGAGCACCGGGGAGCTGTTTTTT
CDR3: CASSRQGASTGELFF

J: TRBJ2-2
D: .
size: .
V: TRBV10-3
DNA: TGTGCCATCAGTGACGATAGCGGTCTTCCCGGGGAGCTGTTTTTT
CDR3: CAISDDSGLPGELFF

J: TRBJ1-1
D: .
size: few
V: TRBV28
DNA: TGTGCCAGCACGGGGACATACACTGAAGCTTTCTTT
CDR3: CASTGTYTEAFF

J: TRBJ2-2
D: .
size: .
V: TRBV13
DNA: TGTGCCAGCAGCCTCCTTAGGGCCGGGGGTGGCACCGGGGAGCTGTTTTTT
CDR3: CASSLLRAGGGTGELFF

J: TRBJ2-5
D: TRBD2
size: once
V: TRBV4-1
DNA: TGCGCCAGCAGCCAAGATCGGACTAGCACCCAAGAGACCCAGTACTTC
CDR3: CASSQDRTSTQETQYF

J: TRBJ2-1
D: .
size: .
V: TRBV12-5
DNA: TGTGCTAGTGGTTCCAGGGTCGGTGAGCAGTTCTTC
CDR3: CASGSRVGEQFF

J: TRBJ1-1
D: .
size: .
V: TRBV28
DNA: TGTGCCAGCAGTTTCAGGGGACTGAACACTGAAGCTTTCTTT
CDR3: CASSFRGLNTEAFF

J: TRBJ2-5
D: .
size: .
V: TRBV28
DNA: TGTGCCAGCAGAACTAGAAGAGATGGGTTGGAGACCCAGTACTTC
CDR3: CASRTRRDGLETQYF

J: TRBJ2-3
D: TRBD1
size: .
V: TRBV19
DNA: TGTGCCAGTAGTATATTGTCTGGGTTCCAGGGGGCAGATACGCAGTATTTT
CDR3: CASSILSGFQGADTQYF

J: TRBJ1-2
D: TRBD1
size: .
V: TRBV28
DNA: TGTGCCAGCACCCACAGGGGGTCTAACTATGGCTACACCTTC
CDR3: CASTHRGSNYGYTF